This T cell receptor (beta chain) was found in a study of blood T cell repertoires in COVID-19. The overall study: Specimens from acute and convalescent COVID-19 originated in the United States, Italy and Spain. Nucleic acid was either cDNA or gDNA, and it came from T cells, B-cell-depleted T cells, or PBMCs.

The V gene's germline CDR1 is KGHSH and CDR2 LQKENI. The CDR3 totals 15 residues. Trimming removed 6 bases at V and 1 base at J, with 13 bases between. Methods used by the authors: Reference gene primer amplification gave estimated nucleated cell counts. Produced via immunoSEQ multiplex PCR; TCRdb's table is partial and in-frame only. V, J and clone size were drawn from that table, and D and trimming were deduced from the DNA. This sample has about 140,000 clones, with about 82% found just once. Sequencing was carried out using peripheral blood. J is TRBJ2-1 and V is TRBV18; D is unclear. The sequence derives from a man aged 45-65 years with acute or convalescent COVID-19. This CDR3 is CASSPLASSYNEQFF. CDR3 bases: TGTGCCAGCTCTCCTTTGGCATCATCCTACAATGAGCAGTTCTTC. Drawing the rest from reference TRBV18 and TRBJ2-1, the complete variable domain is NAGVMQNPRHLVRRRGQEARLRCSPMKGHSHVYWYRQLPEEGLKFMVYLQKENIIDESGMPKERFSAEFPKEGPSILRIQQVVRGDSAAYFCASSPLASSYNEQFFGPGTRLTVL.